These 2 T cell receptor beta chains originate from one sample sequenced in a study of T cells after yellow fever vaccination (dated by TCRdb to between 2018 and 2021). The sample's treatment or condition label, in plain terms: live attenuated yellow fever vaccine strain. Receptor libraries were prepared by 5' RACE. Sequencing instrument: Illumina HiSeq 2500. TCRdb reran the public reads through fastp at Q25 and MiXCR, keeping productive beta chains. Every CDR3 protein is listed once, alongside the most common genes and DNA of its rows. The sample contains 350,000 to 450,000 distinct CDR3 sequences, around 6.5% of them found a single time. About 15% of the sample is held by the ten biggest clonotypes. Material: PBMCs, obtained 5 days after the yellow fever booster vaccination. These receptor sequences come from a man aged 25-45 years who received the YFV17D yellow fever vaccine.

This clonotype turned up a few times. This rearrangement joins TRBV14 to TRBJ2-1, with D unresolved. Germline values: CDR1 SGHDN, CDR2 FVKESK. CDR3 size: 12 residues. Trimming cost V 4 bases and J 5 bases, with 6 bases left between them. In nucleotides, the CDR3 is TGTGCCAGCAGCCTTTTCAACAATGAGCAGTTCTTC. This translates into CASSLFNNEQFF.

The chain combines TRBV6-2 or TRBV6-3 with TRBJ2-7; D call uncertain. The CDR3 contains 12 residues. Germline loops: CDR1 MNHEY, CDR2 SVGEGT. The V end was cut by 5 bases, the J end by 7 bases, with 12 bases between. The CDR3 coding sequence is TGTGCCAGCAGTCCCCCGTACGGAGAGCAGTACTTC. It codes for CASSPPYGEQYF.